The clone carrying this T cell receptor beta chain was counted between two and nine times. Its antigen is not known. Each CDR3 protein gets one entry after TCRdb re-called the 5' RACE reads with MiXCR. The table records approximately 500,000 distinct CDR3 sequences, approximately 12% of them present only once. These data come from a study of CD8 T cells in ankylosing spondylitis. Study-wide results and caveats: Characteristic, it appeared, of ankylosing spondylitis blood was a TCR beta motif of fewer than 10 highly homologous variants.

CDR1 and CDR2 (germline): MNHEY, SMNVEV (reference sequence). Trimming took 2 bases from V and 3 from J; bases not matched to a gene: 6. CDR3 length: 15 amino acids. This chain uses TRBV27 with TRBJ1-1; 7 nucleotides match TRBD1. The clonotype originates from a male donor with ankylosing spondylitis. The sample was blood, either unsorted or a sorted T cell fraction (not recorded which). The CDR3 DNA follows: TGTGCCAGCAGTTTACACCCACAGGGGCACACTGAAGCTTTCTTT. Translation gives CASSLHPQGHTEAFF.